The rows below give T cell receptor beta chains drawn from one sample of a study of shared clonotypes between healthy human individuals. The protocol was immunoSEQ multiplex PCR, while the TCRdb copy is restricted to in-frame clones and leaves out a portion. The sample comprises about 960,000 clones, approximately 80% of which are singletons, and nearly 1.5% rests with the top ten. Sequencing was carried out using memory CD4+ T cells sorted from blood. All receptors come from a man in his late teens or twenties in good health. Each CDR3 is given with its conserved first and last residue. The D gene is left open where the match is weak. Clone size, where shown, is once, few, many, or a class for clones that have expanded.

v_gene,j_gene,abundance,d_gene,CDR3aa,CDR3nt
TRBV5-1,TRBJ2-5,-,TRBD1,CASSLAGGRGETQYF,TGCGCCAGCAGCTTGGCAGGGGGCAGGGGAGAGACCCAGTACTTC
TRBV29-1,TRBJ2-5,-,TRBD1,CSVDPDRGQETQYF,TGCAGCGTTGACCCAGACAGGGGGCAGGAGACCCAGTACTTC
TRBV27,TRBJ1-2,-,-,CASSPRSFFYGYTF,TGTGCCAGCAGTCCCCGGTCCTTCTTCTATGGCTACACCTTC
TRBV29-1,TRBJ2-1,-,TRBD1,CSVGTGFLDEQFF,TGCAGCGTTGGGACAGGGTTTCTGGATGAGCAGTTCTTC
TRBV6-1,TRBJ2-5,-,TRBD2,CASSGQGTSQETQYF,TGTGCCAGCAGTGGGCAGGGGACTAGCCAAGAGACCCAGTACTTC
TRBV11-2,TRBJ2-1,-,-,CASSKDALSYNEQFF,TGTGCCAGCAGCAAAGACGCTCTTTCCTACAATGAGCAGTTCTTC
TRBV5-1,TRBJ2-7,-,TRBD2,CASSSGTTGTEQYF,TGCGCCAGCAGCTCCGGGACTACCGGGACCGAGCAGTACTTC
TRBV29-1,TRBJ1-1,few,-,CSVEEGAFF,TGCAGCGTTGAAGAGGGAGCTTTCTTT
TRBV4-1,TRBJ1-2,-,TRBD1,CASSQDGLTGGALGYTF,TGCGCCAGCAGCCAAGATGGGTTGACAGGGGGCGCGTTGGGCTACACCTTC
TRBV4-1,TRBJ2-3,-,TRBD2,CASSQRAGGTDTQYF,TGCGCCAGCAGCCAAAGAGCGGGAGGCACAGATACGCAGTATTTT
TRBV6-5,TRBJ1-5,-,-,CASSYGGGSQPQHF,TGTGCCAGCAGTTACGGGGGGGGAAGCCAGCCCCAGCATTTT
TRBV27,TRBJ1-6,-,-,CASSPQQGLNSPLHF,TGTGCCAGCAGTCCACAACAGGGCCTCAATTCACCCCTCCACTTT
TRBV2,TRBJ2-5,-,-,CASSDSVGTGTQYF,TGTGCCAGCAGTGATAGCGTTGGCACTGGGACCCAGTACTTC
TRBV5-1,TRBJ2-2,many,-,CASSTTTNTGELFF,TGCGCCAGCAGCACGACAACGAACACCGGGGAGCTGTTTTTT
TRBV19,TRBJ2-2,-,-,CASSTSGAAGELFF,TGTGCCAGTAGTACGTCGGGAGCGGCCGGGGAGCTGTTTTTT
TRBV6-6,TRBJ1-2,few,-,CASIPGEWDGYTF,TGTGCCAGCATCCCCGGGGAATGGGATGGCTACACCTTC
TRBV6-5,TRBJ1-1,-,-,CASSYQRQSEAFF,TGTGCCAGCAGTTACCAACGACAGAGTGAAGCTTTCTTT
TRBV30,TRBJ1-2,-,-,CAWFGGRGGYTF,TGTGCCTGGTTTGGGGGAAGAGGGGGCTACACCTTC
TRBV4-3,TRBJ2-7,-,-,CASSQDILGQFYEQYF,TGCGCCAGCAGCCAAGATATCCTCGGACAGTTCTACGAGCAGTACTTC
TRBV6-5,TRBJ1-1,once,-,CASSPDGGVTEAFF,TGTGCCAGCAGTCCGGACGGGGGGGTCACTGAAGCTTTCTTT
TRBV30,TRBJ1-3,-,-,CAWAPAGNTIYF,TGTGCCTGGGCTCCGGCTGGAAACACCATATATTTT
TRBV30,TRBJ1-6,-,-,CAWSVGAGNSPLHF,TGTGCCTGGAGTGTCGGGGCCGGGAATTCACCCCTCCACTTT
TRBV18,TRBJ2-1,-,TRBD2,CASSAFSGADNEQFF,TGTGCCAGCTCAGCCTTTAGCGGGGCGGACAATGAGCAGTTCTTC
TRBV7-6,TRBJ1-5,-,-,CASSLAQNQPQHF,TGTGCCAGCAGCTTAGCCCAGAATCAGCCCCAGCATTTT
TRBV12-5,TRBJ2-7,many,-,CASGPPWPSGDEQYF,TGTGCTAGTGGGCCCCCGTGGCCCTCAGGGGACGAGCAGTACTTC
TRBV6-5,TRBJ2-3,-,-,CASSRLTPGTDTQYF,TGTGCCAGCAGTCGACTCACACCGGGCACAGATACGCAGTATTTT
TRBV5-1,TRBJ2-6,-,-,CASSLTGSSGANVLTF,TGCGCCAGCAGCTTAACCGGGAGCTCTGGGGCCAACGTCCTGACTTTC
TRBV5-1,TRBJ2-5,-,-,CASSLVSPQETQYF,TGCGCCAGCAGCTTGGTCAGCCCTCAAGAGACCCAGTACTTC
TRBV11-2,TRBJ1-2,many,-,CASSLVSLGYGYTF,TGTGCCAGCAGCTTAGTGTCGTTAGGCTATGGCTACACCTTC
TRBV30,TRBJ2-2,-,-,CAWSVGVGTGELFF,TGTGCCTGGAGTGTAGGGGTGGGCACCGGGGAGCTGTTTTTT
TRBV4-3,TRBJ1-3,many,TRBD1,CASSHDRGTGNTIYF,TGCGCCAGCAGCCATGACAGGGGTACCGGAAACACCATATATTTT
TRBV10-3,TRBJ2-3,once,TRBD2,CAISVASGRSDTQYF,TGTGCCATCAGTGTGGCTAGCGGGAGGTCAGATACGCAGTATTTT
TRBV9,TRBJ2-3,few,-,CASRAPLWDSTDTQYF,TGTGCCAGCAGAGCACCGTTATGGGACAGCACAGATACGCAGTATTTT
TRBV19,TRBJ1-1,-,TRBD1,CASSRPGQGITEAFF,TGTGCCAGTAGTAGACCGGGACAGGGTATCACTGAAGCTTTCTTT
TRBV10-3,TRBJ1-4,-,TRBD1,CAISDSTGAGEKLFF,TGTGCCATCAGTGACTCGACAGGGGCTGGTGAAAAACTGTTTTTT
TRBV10-3,TRBJ1-2,-,TRBD1,CAIREGQANNYGYTF,TGTGCCATCAGGGAGGGACAGGCGAATAACTATGGCTACACCTTC
TRBV28,TRBJ1-2,-,TRBD1,CATQQGGYGYTF,TGTGCCACACAACAGGGGGGCTATGGCTACACCTTC
TRBV6-1,TRBJ1-1,-,-,CASREWQANTEAFF,TGTGCCAGCAGGGAGTGGCAGGCGAACACTGAAGCTTTCTTT
TRBV28,TRBJ1-6,-,TRBD1,CASRTQGTYNSPLHF,TGTGCCAGCAGAACACAGGGGACCTATAATTCACCCCTCCACTTT
TRBV5-6,TRBJ1-4,-,-,CASSLGQRNEKLFF,TGTGCCAGCAGCTTGGGACAGCGAAATGAAAAACTGTTTTTT
TRBV9,TRBJ1-1,many,-,CASSSGRGTEAFF,TGTGCCAGCAGCTCAGGACGAGGCACTGAAGCTTTCTTT
TRBV6-1,TRBJ2-5,once,-,CASSEALGVLQETQYF,TGTGCCAGCAGTGAAGCACTGGGGGTTTTACAAGAGACCCAGTACTTC
TRBV18,TRBJ1-1,few,-,CASSPQLGGSGTEAFF,TGTGCCAGCTCACCCCAACTGGGGGGCTCGGGCACTGAAGCTTTCTTT
TRBV30,TRBJ1-2,-,TRBD1,CAWAQGARGYTF,TGTGCCTGGGCTCAGGGGGCGCGTGGCTACACCTTC
TRBV18,TRBJ1-5,-,TRBD1,CASSPTTGGEQPQHF,TGTGCCAGCTCACCGACCACAGGGGGCGAACAGCCCCAGCATTTT
TRBV6-1,TRBJ1-5,-,-,CASTTTGNQPQHF,TGTGCCAGCACTACGACAGGCAATCAGCCCCAGCATTTT
TRBV5-1,TRBJ2-1,-,TRBD2,CASSSERERYRNEQFF,TGCGCCAGCAGTTCCGAGCGGGAGAGATACAGGAATGAGCAGTTCTTC
TRBV28,TRBJ2-3,-,TRBD1,CASSQQGVLNF,TGTGCCAGCAGCCAACAGGGGGTATTGAATTTT
TRBV5-4,TRBJ1-1,-,TRBD1,CASTPPQGQREAFF,TGTGCCAGCACCCCTCCACAGGGACAGCGCGAAGCTTTCTTT
TRBV2,TRBJ1-4,-,-,CASSRFTTNEKLFF,TGTGCCAGCTCAAGGTTCACAACTAATGAAAAACTGTTTTTT
TRBV5-1,TRBJ1-1,once,-,CASSLEAANTEAFF,TGCGCCAGCAGCTTGGAGGCAGCGAACACTGAAGCTTTCTTT
TRBV11-3,TRBJ2-5,-,-,CASSTGGPGQETQYF,TGTGCCAGCAGCACGGGTGGGCCGGGACAAGAGACCCAGTACTTC
TRBV4-1,TRBJ2-3,once,-,CASSQGVEDTQYF,TGCGCCAGCAGCCAGGGGGTGGAAGATACGCAGTATTTT
TRBV5-1,TRBJ1-5,-,TRBD1,CASSPGDRADSNQPQHF,TGCGCCAGCAGCCCAGGGGACAGGGCCGATAGCAATCAGCCCCAGCATTTT
TRBV10-3,TRBJ2-3,-,-,CAISDRRTDTQYF,TGTGCCATCAGTGACCGTAGAACAGATACGCAGTATTTT
TRBV13,TRBJ2-6,-,TRBD2,CASSRGDSGANVLTF,TGTGCCAGCAGCCGGGGGGACTCTGGGGCCAACGTCCTGACTTTC
TRBV7-9,TRBJ2-1,-,TRBD1,CASSFRQGAYNEQFF,TGTGCCAGCAGCTTTAGACAGGGGGCCTACAATGAGCAGTTCTTC
TRBV7-2,TRBJ2-7,-,-,CASSRDSRGYEQYF,TGTGCCAGCAGCCGAGACAGTCGGGGATACGAGCAGTACTTC
TRBV5-1,TRBJ1-1,-,-,CASSKGDFNTEAFF,TGCGCCAGCAGCAAAGGGGACTTTAACACTGAAGCTTTCTTT
TRBV19,TRBJ1-5,once,-,CASSMRELNQPQHF,TGTGCCAGTAGTATGCGGGAACTCAATCAGCCCCAGCATTTT